The T cell receptor (beta chain) under discussion was sequenced for a study of cytomegalovirus exposure and HLA in healthy donors. The V gene lost 5 bases and the J gene lost 2 bases, with 15 bases spanning the gap. Germline CDR1 SGHVS, CDR2 FQNEAQ. The CDR3 contains 15 residues. This clone was detected a few times. The PCR contained 60 Vbeta and 13 Jbeta primers. The table came from immunoSEQ multiplex PCR; TCRdb's copy has only in-frame clones and leaves some out. The table includes 130,000 or so clones, about 81% detected once. The sequenced material came from PBMCs. The rearrangement links TRBV7-8 to TRBJ1-2, with D perhaps TRBD1 (6 bases). The receptor comes from a woman aged 40 to 50 in good health and CMV-seropositive. CDR3 amino acids: CASSAIAGTNYGYTF. Here the CDR3 DNA reads TGTGCCAGCAGCGCTATAGCCGGGACAAACTATGGCTACACCTTC.